A single sample is the source of the 25 T cell receptor beta chains below, sequenced in a study of blood T cell repertoires in COVID-19. Profiled with immunoSEQ multiplex PCR; TCRdb holds only in-frame clones, not every one. The top ten clones hold 0.8% to 0.9% of a sample with 350,000 to 500,000 clones, over 85% of them seen once. The sequencing input was peripheral blood. Source of these receptors: a young man with COVID-19, enrolled during active disease.

J is TRBJ2-2 and V is TRBV29-1; the match to TRBD2 covers 7 bases. This CDR3 is built from 15 residues. Germline assignment: CDR1 SQVTM and CDR2 ANQGSEA. Trimming cost V 4 bases and J 3 bases; bases outside gene matches: 8. The CDR3 sequence is CSVGKLAGDTGELFF. CDR3 coding DNA: TGCAGCGTTGGTAAACTTGCGGGGGACACCGGGGAGCTGTTTTTT.

The rearrangement joins TRBV19 to TRBJ1-6; D is unclear. V lost 5 bases, J lost 10 bases, and 15 bases lay in between. This CDR3 has 14 residues. Germline CDR1 and CDR2: LNHDA and SQIVND (reference sequence). CDR3 residues: CASSFIGADSPLHF. As DNA, the CDR3 is TGTGCCAGTAGTTTTATAGGAGCTGACTCACCCCTCCACTTT.

V gene TRBV7-2 combines with J gene TRBJ1-4, with D tentatively TRBD1 (6 bases). The CDR3 sequence is 13 residues long. The germline V gene encodes CDR1 SGHTA and CDR2 FQGNSA. The V gene lost 5 bases and the J gene lost 5 bases, with 9 bases spanning the gap. CDR3 sequence: CASSDGQNEKLFF. In nucleotides, the CDR3 is TGTGCCAGCAGCGACGGACAGAATGAAAAACTGTTTTTT.

The V call is TRBV5-5, the J call TRBJ1-5, with D possibly matching TRBD1 (6 bases). CDR1 and CDR2 from the germline V gene are SGHKS and YYEKEE (reference sequence). The CDR3 consists of 15 residues. V was clipped by 2 bases and J by 3 bases, with 12 bases between them. The CDR3, as DNA: TGTGCCAGCAGCTTTCGGGGGGCGGACAATCAGCCCCAGCATTTT. Amino acid sequence: CASSFRGADNQPQHF.

This chain connects TRBV19 to TRBJ1-1; no definite D call. Germline V gene lookup returns CDR1 LNHDA and CDR2 SQIVND (reference sequence). Trimming removed 3 bases from V and 0 bases from J, with 5 bases in between. CDR3 length equals 13 residues. The CDR3 DNA reads TGTGCCAGTAGTATTTATATGAACACTGAAGCTTTCTTT. Protein: CASSIYMNTEAFF.

The CDR3 is CASSLGRNEQFF. The CDR3 DNA sequence: TGTGCCAGCAGTTTAGGGAGAAATGAGCAGTTCTTC. The genes are TRBV12-3 or TRBV12-4 and TRBJ2-1; no definite D call. Trimming took 1 base from V and 7 from J, leaving 5 bases between them. The CDR3 is 12 residues long.

The V gene is TRBV5-4, the J gene TRBJ2-2; D unclear. Germline values: CDR1 SGHNT, CDR2 YYREEE (reference sequence). The CDR3 extends over 15 amino acids. The V gene lost 2 bases and the J gene lost 1 base, with 9 bases spanning the gap. The CDR3 DNA sequence: TGTGCCAGCAGCTTTCTGTCAGGGAACACCGGGGAGCTGTTTTTT. Translating gives CASSFLSGNTGELFF.

CDR3: CASSPSGRPPLDTQYF. CDR3 nucleotide sequence: TGTGCCAGCAGCCCTAGCGGGAGGCCCCCGCTAGATACGCAGTATTTT. The chain is built from TRBV11-3 and TRBJ2-3, with 11 bases identical to TRBD2. CDR3 length: 16 amino acids. CDR1 is SGHNT and CDR2 is YENEEA in the germline V gene. V lost 5 bases and J lost 5; bases outside the gene matches: 9.

The J gene is TRBJ2-2, the V gene TRBV9, with D possibly matching TRBD2 (5 bases). The CDR3 totals 13 residues. CDR1 is SGDLS, CDR2 YYNGEE, per germline. Trimming took off 3 bases at V and 7 bases at J, with 10 bases between the two ends. The CDR3 DNA sequence: TGTGCCAGCAGCGGGCTAGCAAGCGGGGAGCTGTTTTTT. Its protein product is CASSGLASGELFF.

This clone was seen more than once but under ten times. The V gene is TRBV15, the J gene TRBJ1-1, with D unclear. CDR3 length equals 15 residues. Looked up from germline, CDR1 is LNHNV and CDR2 is YYDKDF (reference sequence). Trimming shortened V by 0 bases and J by 0 bases, and 8 bases separated the two germline ends. The DNA of the CDR3 is TGTGCCACCAGCAGAGATGATTACATGAACACTGAAGCTTTCTTT. Protein: CATSRDDYMNTEAFF. Using reference TRBV15 and TRBJ1-1 for the parts outside the CDR3, the full variable domain is DAMVIQNPRYQVTQFGKPVTLSCSQTLNHNVMYWYQQKSSQAPKLLFHYYDKDFNNEADTPDNFQSRRPNTSFCFLDIRSPGLGDTAMYLCATSRDDYMNTEAFFGQGTRLTVV.

In its sample, this clone was seen a few times. Distinct nucleotide sequences in the sample also encode this CDR3. V usage is TRBV7-9 and J usage is TRBJ2-5; D call uncertain. The ends were cut back, 4 bases at V and 3 bases at J, with 3 bases in the middle. The CDR3 totals 11 residues. Germline loops: CDR1 SEHNR, CDR2 FQNEAQ (reference sequence). The CDR3 DNA reads as TGTGCCAGCAGCTCAGAAGAGACCCAGTACTTC. Translated, it gives CASSSEETQYF.

The chain links TRBV5-4 to TRBJ2-1; 8 nucleotides line up with TRBD2. J lost 2 bases, V lost 6 bases, and 7 bases had no gene match. The germline CDR1 and CDR2 sequences are SGHNT and YYREEE (reference sequence). CDR3 length: 15 amino acids. CDR3 in amino acids: CASTLRAGAYNEQFF. CDR3 sequence (DNA): TGTGCCAGCACCTTAAGAGCGGGGGCCTACAATGAGCAGTTCTTC.

The chain employs TRBV7-9 and TRBJ2-7; TRBD1 is a possible D gene (6 bases). The CDR3 has 12 residues. V was cut by 6 bases and J by 9 bases, with 15 bases left in between. In germline, CDR1 is SEHNR, CDR2 FQNEAQ (reference sequence). This CDR3 reads CASRNIQGRQYF. DNA for the CDR3: TGTGCCAGCAGGAATATACAGGGTAGGCAGTACTTC.

This chain links TRBV24-1 with TRBJ2-2; the D gene is possibly TRBD2 (5 bases). Per germline, CDR1 KGHDR and CDR2 SFDVKD. V gave up 1 base and J gave up 0 bases, with 8 bases separating them. This CDR3 contains 16 residues. This CDR3 is CATSDFGDSNTGELFF. In nucleotides, the CDR3 is TGTGCCACCAGTGATTTCGGGGATTCGAACACCGGGGAGCTGTTTTTT.

This sequence joins TRBV7-9 and TRBJ1-1; 7 bases match TRBD1. This CDR3 has 13 residues. The V gene end was trimmed by 1 base and the J gene end by 8 bases; junction bases not matched to a gene: 4. Germline V gene data show CDR1 as SEHNR and CDR2 as FQNEAQ (reference sequence). CDR3 sequence: CASSLGTGTEAFF. CDR3 DNA sequence: TGTGCCAGCAGCTTAGGGACAGGCACCGAAGCTTTCTTT.

This chain connects TRBV9 to TRBJ1-1; D unresolved. The CDR3 loop spans 15 amino acids. The germline V gene has CDR1 SGDLS and CDR2 YYNGEE. Trimming took 0 bases from V and 0 from J, leaving 9 bases between them. CDR3 DNA sequence: TGTGCCAGCAGCGTAGGTTCTTTCGTGAACACTGAAGCTTTCTTT. Its protein product is CASSVGSFVNTEAFF.

The V and J genes are TRBV7-8 and TRBJ2-7; D remains unclear. V lost 6 bases, J lost 2 bases, and 14 bases lay in between. The CDR3 is 14 amino acids. Germline loops: CDR1 SGHVS, CDR2 FQNEAQ. The CDR3 DNA reads TGTGCCAGCAGTGATCTGAGTAAAACCTACGAGCAGTACTTC. Translating it yields CASSDLSKTYEQYF.

The V call is TRBV30, the J call TRBJ1-2; no firm D call. Germline loops: CDR1 GTSNPN, CDR2 SVGIG (reference sequence). The CDR3 covers 12 residues. Trimming removed 2 bases at V and 7 bases at J, with 11 bases between. The CDR3 DNA sequence: TGTGCCTGGAGTCTCGGTAATGGTGGCTACACCTTC. Translated, it gives CAWSLGNGGYTF. Based on the CDR3 plus reference TRBV30 and TRBJ1-2, the full variable domain is SQTIHQWPATLVQPVGSPLSLECTVEGTSNPNLYWYRQAAGRGLQLLFYSVGIGQISSEVPQNLSASRPQDRQFILSSKKLLLSDSGFYLCAWSLGNGGYTFGSGTRLTVV.

The V gene is TRBV5-6, the J gene TRBJ2-3; maybe TRBD1 (6 bases). The CDR3 has 13 amino acids. V was pared by 6 bases and J by 4 bases, with 12 bases between. The germline V gene has CDR1 SGHDT and CDR2 YYEEEE. The CDR3, as DNA: TGTGCCAGCAACCCCAGGGGTCCAGATACGCAGTATTTT. Its translation: CASNPRGPDTQYF.

The rearrangement joins TRBV6-5 to TRBJ2-7, with unresolved D. Germline loops: CDR1 MNHEY, CDR2 SVGAGI. V gave up 4 bases and J gave up 1 base, with 11 bases separating them. The CDR3 has 14 residues. CDR3 region: CASSLDFGSYEQYF. The CDR3 DNA reads TGTGCCAGCAGTTTAGATTTCGGGTCCTACGAGCAGTACTTC.

J is TRBJ1-5 and V is TRBV28; 9 nucleotides agree with TRBD1. CDR3 size: 18 residues. After removal of 2 bases from V and 1 base from J, the junction contained 9 bases not matched to a gene. Germline values: CDR1 MDHEN, CDR2 SYDVKM. The CDR3 reads CASSLDPQGADSNQPQHF. As DNA, the CDR3 is TGTGCCAGCAGTTTAGACCCACAGGGGGCGGACAGCAATCAGCCCCAGCATTTT.

The gene calls are TRBV7-3 and TRBJ2-3; TRBD2 agrees at 7 bases. This CDR3 has 14 residues. The germline gives CDR1 SGHTA, CDR2 FQGTGA. Trimming at V came to 5 bases and at J to 4 bases, leaving 6 bases not matched to a gene. The CDR3 DNA is TGTGCCAGCAGCATCGGGAGGCCCCCAGATACGCAGTATTTT. Protein product: CASSIGRPPDTQYF.

The rearrangement joins TRBV5-4 to TRBJ2-4, with D perhaps TRBD1 (8 bases). Trimming stripped 2 bases from V and 1 base from J, with 13 bases between. Germline CDR1 reads SGHNT; CDR2 reads YYREEE (reference sequence). This CDR3 comprises 16 residues. CDR3 bases: TGTGCCAGCAGCTTACAGGGGGGGAGGGCCAAAAACATTCAGTACTTC. Translating it yields CASSLQGGRAKNIQYF.

The V call is TRBV5-4, the J call TRBJ2-3, with TRBD2 identical over 7 bases. This CDR3 is built from 15 residues. Germline CDR1 reads SGHNT; CDR2 reads YYREEE (reference sequence). V was clipped by 7 bases and J by 4 bases; unmatched bases: 12. CDR3 amino acids: CASRTPREGPDTQYF. Here the CDR3 DNA reads TGTGCCAGCCGGACCCCGAGGGAGGGCCCAGATACGCAGTATTTT.

The V gene is TRBV27, the J gene TRBJ1-2; 7 bases match TRBD1. Germline lookup yields CDR1 MNHEY and CDR2 SMNVEV (reference sequence). V shed 5 bases, J shed 2 bases, and the junction held 2 bases outside the gene matches. The CDR3 loop spans 13 amino acids. The CDR3 DNA reads as TGTGCCAGCAGTCGACAGGGAAACTATGGCTACACCTTC. Amino acids: CASSRQGNYGYTF.